The present T cell receptor beta chain was sequenced within a study of blood T cell repertoires in COVID-19. Overall study: The cDNA or gDNA used as material had been derived from T cells, B-cell-depleted T cells, or PBMCs.

Assay: immunoSEQ multiplex PCR; the TCRdb copy retains only in-frame clones and omits some. The sample lists some 200,000 clones; about four fifths were seen once. The material sequenced was peripheral blood. The receptor comes from a human donor with acute or convalescent COVID-19. The donor label of this sample is uncertain.

CDR3 in DNA: TGTGCCAGCATTCTAGGACCGACTAGCTCCTACGAGCAGTACTTC. Translation gives CASILGPTSSYEQYF. The V gene is TRBV2, the J gene TRBJ2-7; TRBD2 is a possible D gene (6 bases). This CDR3 contains 15 residues. CDR1 is SNHLY and CDR2 is FYNNEI in the germline V gene. Trimming removed 7 bases from V and 0 bases from J, with 16 bases in between.